Each of the 11 T cell receptor beta chains below was sequenced from the same sample in a study of blood T cell repertoires in COVID-19. Assay: immunoSEQ multiplex PCR; the TCRdb copy retains only in-frame clones and omits some. The sample has 87,000 or so clones; about 85% are singletons. The sequenced sample was peripheral blood. The receptors here all came from a woman older than 75 with COVID-19, enrolled during active disease.

In DNA form, the CDR3 reads TGTGCCAGCTCACGGGAGTCAGATACGCAGTATTTT. Its protein product is CASSRESDTQYF. V is TRBV18 and J is TRBJ2-3; possibly TRBD2 for D (5 bases). The CDR3 is made up of 12 amino acids. V lost 4 bases and J lost 4, with 6 bases in between. The germline V gene has CDR1 KGHSH and CDR2 LQKENI.

This sequence joins TRBV2 and TRBJ2-3, with D possibly TRBD1 on 5 matching bases. With 3 bases removed from V and 5 bases from J, the gap between germline ends came to 12 bases. Germline V CDR1 and CDR2: SNHLY, FYNNEI. This CDR3 contains 14 residues. CDR3 in amino acids: CASSEGQGLDTQYF. The CDR3 nucleotides are TGTGCCAGCAGTGAGGGCCAGGGATTAGATACGCAGTATTTT.

This clone has a handful of counts. The J gene is TRBJ2-7, the V gene TRBV27; 7 positions agree with TRBD2. Losses at the gene ends were 5 bases for V and 5 bases for J; bases not matched to a gene: 3. CDR3 length: 12 residues. Germline lookup yields CDR1 MNHEY and CDR2 SMNVEV (reference sequence). CDR3 sequence reads: CASSIRGDEQYF. Written as DNA, the CDR3 is TGTGCCAGCAGTATACGGGGGGACGAGCAGTACTTC.

The chain uses TRBV29-1 and TRBJ2-5; D perhaps matches TRBD1 (5 bases). From germline, CDR1 is SQVTM and CDR2 ANQGSEA. There are 13 residues in the CDR3. V lost 6 bases to trimming and J lost 5 bases, with 16 bases between them. The CDR3 sequence: CSVRGQDRETQYF. CDR3 bases: TGCAGCGTCCGCGGACAAGATCGGGAGACCCAGTACTTC.

The genes are TRBV7-2 and TRBJ2-7, with D uncertain. CDR3 length: 13 amino acids. Germline loops: CDR1 SGHTA, CDR2 FQGNSA. V was pared by 2 bases and J by 1 base, with 6 bases between. CDR3 sequence (DNA): TGTGCCAGCAGCTTATCCAGGTCCTACGAGCAGTACTTC. Amino acids: CASSLSRSYEQYF.

This chain joins TRBV19 and TRBJ2-2; D not certain. V gave up 7 bases and J gave up 1 base, with 7 bases separating them. Germline V gene data show CDR1 as LNHDA and CDR2 as SQIVND (reference sequence). CDR3 length equals 13 residues. Written as DNA, the CDR3 is TGTGCCAGTATGTCCAAGAACACCGGGGAGCTGTTTTTT. Amino acid sequence: CASMSKNTGELFF.

This sequence joins TRBV3-1 (or the pseudogene TRBV3-2) and TRBJ2-3; possibly TRBD1 for D (6 bases). There are 14 residues in the CDR3. Germline V CDR1 and CDR2: LGHDT, YNNKEL (reference sequence). The V end was cut by 4 bases, the J end by 0 bases, with 8 bases between. CDR3 in DNA: TGTGCCAGCAGCCGGACAGTTAGCACAGATACGCAGTATTTT. It codes for CASSRTVSTDTQYF.

The gene calls are TRBV5-1 and TRBJ1-6; D unresolved. V lost 0 bases, J lost 7 bases, and 11 bases lay in between. CDR1 and CDR2 from the germline V gene are SGHRS and YFSETQ. CDR3 length: 15 residues. The CDR3 nucleotides are TGCGCCAGCAGCTTGGCTCCGGGGAACAATTCACCCCTCCACTTT. It is translated as CASSLAPGNNSPLHF.

This clone has just one count. CDR3 nucleotide sequence: TGTGCCAGCAGTCGAGATCAGGGGGCGTTGTACGAGCAGTACTTC. Translation: CASSRDQGALYEQYF. V usage is TRBV5-6 and J usage is TRBJ2-7; TRBD1 agrees at 8 bases. Germline-derived CDR1 and CDR2 are SGHDT and YYEEEE. V was pared by 5 bases and J by 4 bases, with 11 bases of the junction left unmatched. The length of the CDR3 is 15 residues. Using reference TRBV5-6 and TRBJ2-7 for the parts outside the CDR3, the full variable domain is DAGVTQSPTHLIKTRGQQVTLRCSPKSGHDTVSWYQQALGQGPQFIFQYYEEEERQRGNFPDRFSGHQFPNYSSELNVNALLLGDSALYLCASSRDQGALYEQYFGPGTRLTVT.

This CDR3 reads CASSLPPGGEKLFF. The CDR3 DNA reads as TGTGCCAGCAGCTTACCCCCCGGGGGGGAAAAACTGTTTTTT. The chain combines TRBV11-2 with TRBJ1-4, with D perhaps TRBD1 (5 bases). V lost 2 bases and J 8 bases, leaving 12 bases between the germline ends. Germline CDR1 and CDR2: SGHAT and FQNNGV. The CDR3 has 14 residues.

The rearrangement links TRBV4-1 to TRBJ2-2; 8 bases fit TRBD1. Germline loops: CDR1 MGHRA, CDR2 YSYEKL. The J segment lost 4 bases and the V segment lost 4 bases, leaving 11 bases of the junction unmatched. The CDR3 covers 17 residues. This CDR3 reads CASSRSSQGAGTGELFF. The CDR3 coding sequence is TGCGCCAGCAGCCGATCCTCTCAGGGGGCGGGCACCGGGGAGCTGTTTTTT.